A single sample gave rise to the 17 T cell receptor beta chains below, sequenced in a study of blood T cell repertoires in COVID-19. Sequencing was performed with immunoSEQ multiplex PCR; in TCRdb, only in-frame clones are kept and a portion is missing. This sample has about 260,000 clones, with around nine tenths found just once. Input material: peripheral blood. These receptors originate from a man in his forties who had recovered from COVID-19.

A single count supports this clone. V is TRBV9 and J is TRBJ2-7, with TRBD1 matching 9 bases. With 3 bases clipped from V and 4 bases from J, the junction kept 8 bases outside the gene matches. The CDR3 contains 15 residues. Germline V gene data show CDR1 as SGDLS and CDR2 as YYNGEE. The chain's CDR3 is CASSGEGQGVYEQYF. CDR3 DNA sequence: TGTGCCAGCAGCGGAGAGGGACAGGGAGTTTACGAGCAGTACTTC.

The rearrangement joins TRBV6-2 or TRBV6-3 to TRBJ2-1; TRBD2 aligns across 9 bases. Germline CDR1 reads MNHEY; CDR2 reads SVGEGT. The trim removed 7 bases at V and 2 bases at J, leaving 3 bases unmatched. CDR3 length: 14 residues. CDR3 amino acids: CASTPSGTYNEQFF. DNA of the CDR3: TGTGCCAGCACCCCTAGCGGGACCTACAATGAGCAGTTCTTC.

In the case of this clone: Different DNA sequences within this sample yield the same CDR3. The chain uses TRBV18 and TRBJ1-1; D is ambiguous. Germline V gene lookup returns CDR1 KGHSH and CDR2 LQKENI. The CDR3 length is 12 residues. The germline V and J ends were trimmed by 6 bases and 5 bases, with 10 bases remaining between them. This chain's CDR3 is CASSPLGTEAFF. For the CDR3, the DNA is TGTGCCAGCTCCCCCCTCGGGACTGAAGCTTTCTTT.

The V gene is TRBV15, the J gene TRBJ2-7; D is unresolved. The germline V and J ends were trimmed by 0 bases and 2 bases, with 2 bases remaining between them. This CDR3 spans 12 amino acids. The germline V gene has CDR1 LNHNV and CDR2 YYDKDF (reference sequence). The DNA for the CDR3 is TGTGCCACCAGCAGAGATACCTACGAGCAGTACTTC. Amino acid sequence: CATSRDTYEQYF.

The chain has TRBV6-2 or TRBV6-3 and TRBJ2-3, with 10 bases lining up with TRBD1. Per germline, CDR1 MNHEY and CDR2 SVGEGT. CDR3 length: 18 amino acids. V gave up 5 bases and J gave up 2 bases; unmatched junction bases: 13. CDR3: CASSTGQGGTSSTDTQYF. The CDR3 bases are TGTGCCAGCAGTACCGGACAGGGGGGAACTTCCTCCACAGATACGCAGTATTTT.

Remarks on this clone: The identical CDR3 is also encoded by other nucleotide sequences in the sample. The rearrangement joins TRBV6-5 to TRBJ2-7, with D possibly TRBD2 on 5 matching bases. The V end was cut by 6 bases, the J end by 1 base, with 16 bases between. The CDR3 is 15 residues long. The germline gives CDR1 MNHEY, CDR2 SVGAGI. The CDR3 sequence is CASSSSGGGSYEQYF. The CDR3 region has the DNA TGTGCCAGCAGCAGTTCAGGTGGAGGATCCTACGAGCAGTACTTC.

CDR3 protein: CASSYSVAASHAYNEQFF. CDR3 coding DNA: TGTGCCAGCAGTTACTCGGTGGCGGCTAGCCACGCCTACAATGAGCAGTTCTTC. The chain uses TRBV6-2 or TRBV6-3 and TRBJ2-1, with D possibly matching TRBD2 (5 bases). Trimming removed 0 bases from V and 2 bases from J, with 17 bases in between. The CDR3 sequence is 18 residues long. Germline loops: CDR1 MNHEY, CDR2 SVGEGT.

CDR3 loop: CAWRPLGQGASGYTF. The CDR3 nucleotides are TGTGCCTGGAGACCTCTCGGACAGGGGGCGAGTGGCTACACCTTC. The chain carries TRBV30 and TRBJ1-2, with TRBD1 identical over 11 bases. Germline loops: CDR1 GTSNPN, CDR2 SVGIG (reference sequence). CDR3 length: 15 residues. V shed 3 bases and J 7 bases; nucleotides not matched to a gene: 10.

The chain links TRBV15 to TRBJ2-7; D gene uncertain. The germline V gene encodes CDR1 LNHNV and CDR2 YYDKDF (reference sequence). Trimming removed 0 bases from V and 2 bases from J, with 8 bases in between. This CDR3 spans 14 amino acids. The CDR3 reads CATSRDVGPYEQYF. CDR3 sequence (DNA): TGTGCCACCAGCAGAGATGTGGGCCCCTACGAGCAGTACTTC.

The V call is TRBV5-8, the J call TRBJ1-3; possibly TRBD1 for D (6 bases). CDR1 SGHTS and CDR2 YDEGEE come from the germline V gene. CDR3 length: 15 amino acids. The V end was cut by 1 base, the J end by 1 base, with 9 bases between. The CDR3, as DNA: TGTGCCAGCAGCTTGTGGGGGCCATCTGGAAACACCATATATTTT. It translates to CASSLWGPSGNTIYF.

This chain links TRBV21-1 with TRBJ1-6. TRBV21-1 is described as a pseudogene. The CDR3 loop spans 16 amino acids. In nucleotides, the CDR3 is TGTGCCAGCAGTCACAAGGAGGCCAGGACGAGATCACCCCTCCACTTT. Translated: CASSHKEARTRSPLHF.

This clone has only one observation. The chain joins TRBV7-6 to TRBJ2-1; TRBD1 matches at 12 bases. Losses at the gene ends were 0 bases for V and 6 bases for J; bases not matched to a gene: 3. The germline CDR1 and CDR2 sequences are SGHVS and FNYEAQ. CDR3 length equals 16 residues. CDR3 DNA: TGTGCCAGCAGCTTAGCCGGGACAGGGGGCCTCAATGAGCAGTTCTTC. Amino acid sequence: CASSLAGTGGLNEQFF.

The chain uses TRBV6-2 or TRBV6-3 and TRBJ2-3; 9 bases map to TRBD1. Trimming at V came to 6 bases and at J to 1 base, leaving 2 bases not matched to a gene. Germline values: CDR1 MNHEY, CDR2 SVGEGT. This CDR3 has 14 amino acids. CDR3 sequence (DNA): TGTGCCAGCAGCCGGACAGGGGGCACAGATACGCAGTATTTT. It encodes CASSRTGGTDTQYF.

V is TRBV27 and J is TRBJ1-2; D possibly corresponds to TRBD1 (6 bases). CDR1 and CDR2 (germline): MNHEY, SMNVEV (reference sequence). V was trimmed by 6 bases and J by 6 bases, leaving 17 bases between them. The CDR3 is made up of 14 amino acids. As DNA, the CDR3 is TGTGCCAGCAGCGCCCTGGGGGGGGGCGATGGCTACACCTTC. Its translation: CASSALGGGDGYTF.

This clone was counted a single time. A read error may account for a junction end that differs from germline. The chain joins TRBV9 to TRBJ1-4; D may be TRBD1 (5 bases). This CDR3 region has 15 residues. Germline V gives CDR1 SGDLS, CDR2 YYNGEE. CDR3 residues: CASSVGEGAKEKLFF. The CDR3, as DNA: TGTGCCAGCAGCGTAGGGGAAGGGGCTAAGGAAAAACTGTTTTTT.

This rearrangement joins TRBV5-1 to TRBJ2-3, with 7 nucleotides matching TRBD2. The length of the CDR3 is 15 residues. V was clipped by 0 bases and J by 6 bases; unmatched bases: 7. The V gene's germline CDR1 is SGHRS and CDR2 YFSETQ. The CDR3 here is CASSLGLIGGDTQYF. The CDR3 DNA reads TGCGCCAGCAGCTTGGGCCTCATCGGGGGGGATACGCAGTATTTT.

The CDR3 sequence is CASSQEDRANTEAFF. CDR3 nucleotide sequence: TGCGCCAGCAGCCAAGAGGACAGGGCGAACACTGAAGCTTTCTTT. The V call is TRBV4-3, the J call TRBJ1-1; 8 bases line up with TRBD1. After removal of 0 bases from V and 1 base from J, the junction contained 1 base not matched to a gene. The CDR3 is 15 amino acids. Per the germline V gene, CDR1 is LGHNA and CDR2 is YSLEER.